This T cell receptor (beta chain) was identified during a study of blood T cells in healthy people across ages (dated by TCRdb to between 2014 and 2017). Background on the whole study: In model experiments, template switching captured about one uniquely barcoded TCR beta cDNA molecule for every two T cells. The donors were divided into four age groups: young (average roughly 15 years), middle-aged (approximately 42), aged (approximately 62) and long-lived (roughly 88). Donors of different ages were randomly distributed across sequencing lanes to avoid experimental bias. Using the same blood draw, the study looked at two additional independent replicas of 1 million unique cDNA reads for two donors, one aged 18 to 30 and the other aged 80 or older. Using deep sequencing normalized with unique cDNA molecular identifiers, the study measured how TCR beta repertoire diversity changes with age. Results and caveats for the whole study, not just this receptor: The CMV infection status of donors was not known, potentially confounding age-related changes in expanded clonotypes. A strong correlation was found between observed TCR beta diversity and the percentage of naive T cells measured by flow cytometry. Observed TCR beta diversity per million T cells fell roughly linearly with age, and a significant reduction was already apparent by age around 40. Compared with the aged group, more naive CD4+ T cells, fewer expanded clones and increased TCR diversity were shown by the long-lived group, suggesting age selection. Estimates of total diversity based on one million sequenced T cells were regarded as lower bounds and as underestimates. Since profiling was done on bulk unsorted PBMCs, naive and antigen-experienced compartments could not be conclusively compared.

The library was built by means of 5' RACE. For sequencing, an Illumina HiSeq 2500 was employed. A second PCR of roughly 6 to 11 cycles was performed with a sample-barcoded 5' primer and a J-beta primer mix. Each TCR beta cDNA molecule received a unique molecular identifier from a template-switch 5' adaptor carrying 12 random nucleotides. Each sample yielded at least 3 million CDR3-containing paired-end reads. First-strand cDNA was synthesized from all RNA with the Mint cDNA synthesis kit, primed by a TRBC-specific oligonucleotide. Following uracil-DNA glycosylase treatment, all cDNA underwent a first 18-cycle PCR with the universal primers M1SS and BC2_uni_R. The study's processing was this. For normalization, 1 million high-quality reads, each with a distinct molecular identifier, were randomly selected from each sample. Reads with shared molecular identifiers were discarded instead of being binned into consensus sequences. MiTCR, with a Q25 quality threshold and the strictest error-elimination algorithm, was used for CDR3 identification, clonotype clustering and error correction. Lower-bound total TCR beta diversity was estimated with a nonparametric unseen species model using Euler transformation. TCRdb took the public reads, trimmed them with fastp at Q25, ran MiXCR for clone calling and kept in-frame beta chains. Rows merge per CDR3 protein into single entries with the most common DNA and genes. It is TCRdb's table, rather than the study itself, that gives the V and J calls and clone size. The sample records hundreds of thousands of distinct CDR3 sequences, less than 40% of which are singletons. Clones ranked in the top ten supply less than 20% of the sample.

Systemically healthy Caucasian individuals from Russia, around 39 in total and aged about 6 to 100 years, were included as donors. Around 10 milliliters of peripheral blood were collected from each donor into EDTA-treated Vacutainer tubes. PBMCs were isolated by Ficoll-Paque density-gradient centrifugation, with at least 7 million obtained per sample. Trizol reagent was used to extract total RNA from PBMCs, with at least 5.5 micrograms per sample. For every donor, an aliquot of PBMCs went through flow cytometry to measure the percentages of naive CD45RAhigh/CD27high T cells. A word on this clonotype: No antigen is known for it. No base-level quality is on record; no much larger clone is a single base apart.

The germline V gene (reference sequence) specifies LGHDT as CDR1 and YNNKEL as CDR2. The cysteine opens and the phenylalanine closes a CDR3 of 14 amino acids. The retained sequence is limited to the CDR3, 42 bases, with the frame set at the first base. V is clipped by 0 bases and J by 9 bases, and the sequence between their germline boundaries is 14 bases long. The TCR sequence derives from an elderly woman in good health. Donor details come from another sample of the same person, matched by shared clones. The sequence links TRBV3-1 to TRBJ1-1; there is no confident call for the D gene. The sample taken for sequencing was blood. The CDR3 corresponds to CASSQDGQAIKAFF. Read as DNA, the sequence is TGTGCCAGCAGCCAAGACGGGCAGGCGATAAAAGCTTTCTTT. Joined to the reference TRBV3-1 and TRBJ1-1 proteins, this CDR3 gives the full variable domain: DTAVSQTPKYLVTQMGNDKSIKCEQNLGHDTMYWYKQDSKKFLKIMFSYNNKELIINETVPNRFSPKSPDKAHLNLHINSLELGDSAVYFCASSQDGQAIKAFFGQGTRLTVV.